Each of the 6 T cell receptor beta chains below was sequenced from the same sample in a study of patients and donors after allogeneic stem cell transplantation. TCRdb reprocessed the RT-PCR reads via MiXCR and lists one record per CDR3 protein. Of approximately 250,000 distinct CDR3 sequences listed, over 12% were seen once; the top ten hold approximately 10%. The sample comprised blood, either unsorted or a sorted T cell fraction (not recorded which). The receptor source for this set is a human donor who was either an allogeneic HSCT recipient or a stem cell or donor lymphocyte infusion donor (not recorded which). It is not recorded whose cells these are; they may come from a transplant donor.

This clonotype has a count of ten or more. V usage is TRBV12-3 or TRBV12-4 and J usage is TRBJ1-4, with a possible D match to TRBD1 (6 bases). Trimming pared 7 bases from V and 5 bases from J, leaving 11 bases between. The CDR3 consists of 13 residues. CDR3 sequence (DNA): TGTGCCAGCAACTCAGGGGTGAATGAAAAACTGTTTTTT. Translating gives CASNSGVNEKLFF.

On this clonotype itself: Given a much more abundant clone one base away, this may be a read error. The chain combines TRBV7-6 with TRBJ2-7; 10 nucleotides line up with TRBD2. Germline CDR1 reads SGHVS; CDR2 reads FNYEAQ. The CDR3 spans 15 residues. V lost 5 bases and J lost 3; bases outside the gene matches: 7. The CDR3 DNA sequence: TGTGCCAGCAGCCCTGGACTAGCGGAGCACTACGAGCAGTACTTC. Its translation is CASSPGLAEHYEQYF.

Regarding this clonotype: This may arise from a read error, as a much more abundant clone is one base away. In nucleotides, the CDR3 is TGTGCCAGCAGTGAAGCGGAAGGATTGGGGAGCCAAGAGACCCAGTACTTC. As protein: CASSEAEGLGSQETQYF. The chain has TRBV2 and TRBJ2-5, with D tentatively TRBD2 (5 bases). Looked up from germline, CDR1 is SNHLY and CDR2 is FYNNEI. V was pared by 0 bases and J by 1 base, with 15 bases between. The CDR3 length is 17 residues.

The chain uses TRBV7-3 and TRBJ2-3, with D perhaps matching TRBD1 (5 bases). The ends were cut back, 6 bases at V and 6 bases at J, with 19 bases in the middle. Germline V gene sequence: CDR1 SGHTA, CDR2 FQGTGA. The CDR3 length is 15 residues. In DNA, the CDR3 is TGTGCCAGCAGTAGGGGTCGGCAGGGTACGGATACGCAGTATTTT. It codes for CASSRGRQGTDTQYF.

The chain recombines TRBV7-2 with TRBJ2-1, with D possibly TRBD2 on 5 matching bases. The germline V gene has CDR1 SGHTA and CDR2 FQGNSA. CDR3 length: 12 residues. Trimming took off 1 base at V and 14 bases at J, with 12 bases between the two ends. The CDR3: CASSLEAGAKFF. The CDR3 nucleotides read TGTGCCAGCAGCTTAGAGGCGGGCGCGAAGTTCTTC. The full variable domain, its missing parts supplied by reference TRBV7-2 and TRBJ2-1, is GAGVSQSPSNKVTEKGKDVELRCDPISGHTALYWYRQSLGQGLEFLIYFQGNSAPDKSGLPSDRFSAERTGGSVSTLTIQRTQQEDSAVYLCASSLEAGAKFFGPGTRLTVL.

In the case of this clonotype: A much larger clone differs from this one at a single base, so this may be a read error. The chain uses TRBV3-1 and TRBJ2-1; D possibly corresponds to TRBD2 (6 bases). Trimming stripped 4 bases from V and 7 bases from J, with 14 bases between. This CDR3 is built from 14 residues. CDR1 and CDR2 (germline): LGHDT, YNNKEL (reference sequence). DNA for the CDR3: TGTGCCAGCAGCCTTGGGGGGTGGATGAATGAGCAGTTCTTC. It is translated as CASSLGGWMNEQFF.